The 23 T cell receptor beta chains listed next were all sequenced from one sample in a study of T cell responses to AZD1222 COVID-19 vaccine. Using immunoSEQ multiplex PCR, the repertoire was profiled, and TCRdb retains in-frame clones only, with some absent. The repertoire holds 100,000 to 150,000 clones, with approximately 91% as singletons. Specimen: peripheral blood, collected on day 0 of AZD1222 vaccination. All receptors derive from an adult in good health.

This chain joins TRBV11-3 and TRBJ2-7; 7 positions match TRBD2. The CDR3 extends over 15 amino acids. Germline CDR1 reads SGHNT; CDR2 reads YENEEA. Losses at the gene ends were 2 bases for V and 0 bases for J; bases not matched to a gene: 4. The CDR3 here is CASSLQGGSSYEQYF. CDR3 DNA: TGTGCCAGCAGCTTACAGGGAGGGAGCTCCTACGAGCAGTACTTC.

This rearrangement joins TRBV29-1 to TRBJ1-2; TRBD1 aligns across 11 bases. The V and J ends lost 5 bases and 4 bases, in that order; junction bases with no gene match: 6. CDR3 length: 14 amino acids. Germline-derived CDR1 and CDR2 are SQVTM and ANQGSEA. The CDR3 bases are TGCAGCGTTTTTAGGACAGGGGGCTTCTATGGCTACACCTTC. It specifies CSVFRTGGFYGYTF.

The V call is TRBV24-1, the J call TRBJ2-7; 9 bases line up with TRBD1. Germline CDR1 KGHDR, CDR2 SFDVKD. V shed 9 bases, J shed 3 bases, and the junction held 8 bases outside the gene matches. The CDR3 is 14 residues long. The CDR3 sequence is CATSGTGYYYEQYF. The CDR3 DNA reads TGTGCCACCTCCGGGACAGGGTATTACTACGAGCAGTACTTC.

The J gene is TRBJ1-2, the V gene TRBV27, with a tentative D call TRBD1 (5 bases). The V and J ends lost 6 bases and 4 bases respectively, with 12 bases between them. Germline-derived CDR1 and CDR2 are MNHEY and SMNVEV (reference sequence). This CDR3 contains 13 residues. The CDR3 DNA reads as TGTGCCAGCAGCCACGACAGTGCCTATGGCTACACCTTC. Amino acid sequence: CASSHDSAYGYTF.

V gene TRBV7-6 combines with J gene TRBJ2-2, with TRBD1 identical over 10 bases. CDR1 SGHVS and CDR2 FNYEAQ come from the germline V gene. The CDR3 sequence is 19 residues long. V lost 1 base, J lost 3 bases, and 11 bases stayed unmatched. The CDR3 is CASSLVLTGGPGDTGELFF. CDR3 coding DNA: TGTGCCAGCAGCTTAGTATTGACAGGGGGCCCTGGGGACACCGGGGAGCTGTTTTTT.

This clone was seen only once. The germline gene is not matched at one end of the junction; a read error may be the cause. This same CDR3 is encoded by further DNA sequences in the sample. The rearrangement joins TRBV7-9 to TRBJ1-2; TRBD1 aligns across 7 bases. Germline loops: CDR1 SEHNR, CDR2 FQNEAQ (reference sequence). The CDR3 is 17 residues long. This CDR3 is CASSPNRGQTFSNGYTF. The CDR3 bases are TGTGCTAGCAGCCCAAACAGGGGACAAACTTTTAGTAATGGCTACACCTTC. Filled out from reference TRBV7-9 and TRBJ1-2, the complete variable domain reads DTGVSQNPRHKITKRGQNVTFRCDPISEHNRLYWYRQTLGQGPEFLTYFQNEAQLEKSRLLSDRFSAERPKGSFSTLEIQRTEQGDSAMYLCASSPNRGQTFSNGYTFGSGTRLTVV.

The chain combines TRBV27 with TRBJ1-4; no definite D call. Germline V gene sequence: CDR1 MNHEY, CDR2 SMNVEV (reference sequence). Trimming shortened V by 3 bases and J by 3 bases, and 14 bases separated the two germline ends. The CDR3 contains 16 residues. Written as DNA, the CDR3 is TGTGCCAGCAGTTTTATTTCGGAAAGGGCTAATGAAAAACTGTTTTTT. Encoded protein: CASSFISERANEKLFF.

The rearrangement links TRBV11-2 to TRBJ2-5, with TRBD2 matching over 9 bases. Germline assignment: CDR1 SGHAT and CDR2 FQNNGV. After removal of 3 bases from V and 0 bases from J, the junction contained 5 bases not matched to a gene. This CDR3 is 16 amino acids long. As DNA, the CDR3 is TGTGCCAGCAGCTTGCGGAGCGGGGGGTACCAAGAGACCCAGTACTTC. It codes for CASSLRSGGYQETQYF.

V gene TRBV18 combines with J gene TRBJ1-1; D not certain. The CDR3 is made up of 15 amino acids. The V end was cut by 0 bases, the J end by 3 bases, with 11 bases between. Per germline, CDR1 KGHSH and CDR2 LQKENI. CDR3 residues: CASSPPSLRDTEAFF. For the CDR3, the DNA is TGTGCCAGCTCACCACCGAGTTTAAGGGACACTGAAGCTTTCTTT.

The chain joins TRBV30 to TRBJ1-5, with D hard to call. V shed 0 bases and J shed 2 bases, with 5 bases lying between them. The germline CDR1 and CDR2 sequences are GTSNPN and SVGIG (reference sequence). This CDR3 comprises 13 residues. This CDR3 is CAWSVEGNQPQHF. The CDR3, as DNA: TGTGCCTGGAGTGTGGAGGGCAATCAGCCCCAGCATTTT.

This clone has a single count. The V gene is TRBV5-8, the J gene TRBJ1-2; 9 positions agree with TRBD1. With 4 bases clipped from V and 2 bases from J, the junction kept 3 bases outside the gene matches. This CDR3 has 14 residues. Germline CDR1 reads SGHTS; CDR2 reads YDEGEE. CDR3 DNA sequence: TGTGCCAGCAGCGGGACAGGGCTGAACTATGGCTACACCTTC. As protein: CASSGTGLNYGYTF.

The chain combines TRBV6-4 with TRBJ1-1, with D unresolved. V was pared by 5 bases and J by 4 bases, with 11 bases between. Per germline, CDR1 MRHNA and CDR2 SNTAGT. The CDR3 spans 13 residues. In DNA form, the CDR3 reads TGTGCCAGCAGTTTTGGGGTAGGCACTGAAGCTTTCTTT. It codes for CASSFGVGTEAFF.

V and J are TRBV6-5 and TRBJ2-1; unclear D gene. The V end lost 2 bases, the J end lost 0 bases, and 8 bases lay between the germline ends. The CDR3 loop spans 15 amino acids. Looked up from germline, CDR1 is MNHEY and CDR2 is SVGAGI. This CDR3 reads CASSYATPSYNEQFF. The CDR3, as DNA: TGTGCCAGCAGTTACGCGACCCCCTCCTACAATGAGCAGTTCTTC.

The chain carries TRBV30 and TRBJ1-2, with a possible D match to TRBD1 (5 bases). Trimming cost V 1 base and J 3 bases, with 6 bases left between them. The CDR3 is 12 amino acids. Looked up from germline, CDR1 is GTSNPN and CDR2 is SVGIG (reference sequence). CDR3: CAWSGGHYGYTF. The CDR3 region has the DNA TGTGCCTGGAGTGGGGGACACTATGGCTACACCTTC.

The V gene is TRBV19, the J gene TRBJ1-1; a weak D match, TRBD1 (5 bases). V lost 1 base to trimming and J lost 0 bases, with 9 bases between them. Germline V gene lookup returns CDR1 LNHDA and CDR2 SQIVND (reference sequence). This CDR3 contains 15 residues. CDR3 in DNA: TGTGCCAGTAGTATAGGACCAGGGCTGAACACTGAAGCTTTCTTT. This translates into CASSIGPGLNTEAFF. Together with reference TRBV19 and TRBJ1-1, the CDR3 gives the full variable domain: DGGITQSPKYLFRKEGQNVTLSCEQNLNHDAMYWYRQDPGQGLRLIYYSQIVNDFQKGDIAEGYSVSREKKESFPLTVTSAQKNPTAFYLCASSIGPGLNTEAFFGQGTRLTVV.

The rearrangement joins TRBV10-3 to TRBJ2-7; TRBD1 agrees at 9 bases. Germline lookup yields CDR1 ENHRY and CDR2 SYGVKD. The CDR3 sequence is 13 residues long. With V trimmed by 8 bases and J by 5 bases, 7 bases remained unmatched. Written as DNA, the CDR3 is TGTGCCATCGGGGGACAGGGTATGCACGAGCAGTACTTC. Residues: CAIGGQGMHEQYF.

The CDR3 sequence: CASSDSRGPGTDTQYF. The CDR3 coding sequence is TGTGCCAGCAGTGACTCGAGGGGGCCCGGCACAGATACGCAGTATTTT. The genes are TRBV6-4 and TRBJ2-3, with 7 bases that match TRBD1. V was pared by 0 bases and J by 1 base, with 4 bases of the junction left unmatched. Germline V gives CDR1 MRHNA, CDR2 SNTAGT. CDR3 length: 16 residues.

This clone has just one count. The chain carries TRBV7-2 and TRBJ2-1, with 15 bases matching TRBD2. V trimming: 5 bases; J trimming: 7 bases; junction bases outside the gene matches: 6. The germline V gene has CDR1 SGHTA and CDR2 FQGNSA. The CDR3 is 16 amino acids. The CDR3 nucleotides are TGTGCCAGCAGCCCTAGCGGACTAGCGGGGGGGAATGAGCAGTTCTTC. This codes for CASSPSGLAGGNEQFF.

The rearrangement uses TRBV3-1 (or the pseudogene TRBV3-2) and TRBJ2-5, with a weak D call TRBD2 (5 bases). V lost 4 bases to trimming and J lost 5 bases, with 11 bases between them. Germline CDR1 is LGHDT and CDR2 is YNNKEL (reference sequence). This CDR3 spans 13 amino acids. CDR3: CASSLGRRETQYF. The CDR3 DNA reads as TGTGCCAGCAGCCTCGGTAGGAGGGAGACCCAGTACTTC.

The J gene is TRBJ1-2, the V gene TRBV15; D ambiguous. CDR1 is LNHNV, CDR2 YYDKDF, per germline (reference sequence). The CDR3 contains 13 residues. The ends were cut back, 4 bases at V and 2 bases at J, with 8 bases in the middle. The CDR3 is CATSTGLNYGYTF. Written as DNA, the CDR3 is TGTGCCACCAGCACGGGCCTGAACTATGGCTACACCTTC.

This chain uses TRBV4-3 with TRBJ1-2; D might be TRBD1 (6 bases). Germline CDR1 and CDR2: LGHNA and YSLEER. The CDR3 length is 16 residues. The V end lost 0 bases, the J end lost 4 bases, and 15 bases lay between the germline ends. The CDR3 reads CASSQDAAQGLYGYTF. The CDR3 DNA follows: TGCGCCAGCAGCCAAGATGCCGCGCAGGGGCTCTATGGCTACACCTTC.

The rearrangement links TRBV4-1 to TRBJ1-2; TRBD1 matches at 8 bases. V dropped 0 bases and J dropped 7; count of bases not matched to a gene: 19. The CDR3 totals 19 residues. The germline V gene has CDR1 MGHRA and CDR2 YSYEKL. As DNA, the CDR3 is TGCGCCAGCAGCCAAGAGTTTGAGCGGACAGGGAGCCCCCCCCCTGGCTACACCTTC. Residues: CASSQEFERTGSPPPGYTF.

V and J are TRBV28 and TRBJ1-2, with TRBD1 as a possible D gene (6 bases). The CDR3 runs to 12 residues. Germline CDR1 and CDR2: MDHEN and SYDVKM. Between the trimmed V and J ends, which lost 7 bases and 8 bases, there was a span of 14 bases. CDR3 sequence: CASTSTGSGYTF. As DNA, the CDR3 is TGTGCCAGCACTAGTACAGGGAGCGGCTACACCTTC.